The source of this T cell receptor beta chain is a study of CD8 T cells in Susac syndrome. Study-wide context: Within the group of sequenced Susac syndrome patients, roughly six had active disease and eight or nine were in remission.

When the RNA was reverse transcribed, random hexamers were used with an input of roughly 0.45 to 1 ug. Multiplex PCR with immunoSEQ amplified the TCR beta CDR3 across 54 Vbeta and 13 Jbeta. TCRdb fed the immunoSEQ multiplex PCR reads into MiXCR, producing one record per CDR3 protein. The table records about 82,000 distinct CDR3 sequences, about 95% of them present only once. Broader study findings: The total CD8+ repertoires contained some 15 Susac-specific public clones, and the CD8+ TEMRA repertoires contained five. Clonal expansion involving Susac CD8+ cells peaked in TEMRA cells and active patients.

Worth noting for this clonotype: Its cognate antigen is unknown.

The V end was cut by 6 bases, the J end by 9 bases, with 15 bases between. Per the germline V gene, CDR1 is ENHRY and CDR2 is SYGVKD. CDR3 length: 13 amino acids. Material for sequencing was CD8+ T cells from PBMCs. This chain connects TRBV10-3 to TRBJ1-5; D call uncertain. This TCR was sampled from a human donor with Susac syndrome. The CDR3 sequence is CAISRAASGPQHF. CDR3 DNA: TGTGCCATCAGCCGGGCCGCCTCCGGGCCCCAGCATTTT.